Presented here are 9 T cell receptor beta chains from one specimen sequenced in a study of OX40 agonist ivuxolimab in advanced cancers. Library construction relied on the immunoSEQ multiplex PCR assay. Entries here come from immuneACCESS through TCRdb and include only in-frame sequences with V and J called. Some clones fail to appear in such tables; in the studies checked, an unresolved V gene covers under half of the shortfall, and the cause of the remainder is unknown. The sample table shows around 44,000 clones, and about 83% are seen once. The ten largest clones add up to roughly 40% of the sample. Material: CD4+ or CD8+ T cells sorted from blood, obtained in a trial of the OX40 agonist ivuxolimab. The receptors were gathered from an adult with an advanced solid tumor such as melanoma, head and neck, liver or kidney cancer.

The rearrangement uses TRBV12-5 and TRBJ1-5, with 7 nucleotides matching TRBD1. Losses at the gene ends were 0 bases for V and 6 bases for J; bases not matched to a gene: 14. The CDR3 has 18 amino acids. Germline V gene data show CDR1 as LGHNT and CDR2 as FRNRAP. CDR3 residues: CASGLVRLGRQGGQPQHF. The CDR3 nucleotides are TGTGCTAGTGGTTTGGTTAGGTTAGGGAGACAGGGTGGTCAGCCCCAGCATTTT. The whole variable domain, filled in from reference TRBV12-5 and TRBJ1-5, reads DARVTQTPRHKVTEMGQEVTMRCQPILGHNTVFWYRQTMMQGLELLAYFRNRAPLDDSGMPKDRFSAEMPDATLATLKIQPSEPRDSAVYFCASGLVRLGRQGGQPQHFGDGTRLSIL.

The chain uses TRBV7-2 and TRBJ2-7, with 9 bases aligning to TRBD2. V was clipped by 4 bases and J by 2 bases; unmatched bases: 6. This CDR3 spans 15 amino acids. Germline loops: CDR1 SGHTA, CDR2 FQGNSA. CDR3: CASSSRLAVAYEQYF. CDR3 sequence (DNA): TGTGCCAGCAGCTCCCGACTAGCGGTTGCCTACGAGCAGTACTTC. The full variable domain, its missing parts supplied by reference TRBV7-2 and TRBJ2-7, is GAGVSQSPSNKVTEKGKDVELRCDPISGHTALYWYRQSLGQGLEFLIYFQGNSAPDKSGLPSDRFSAERTGGSVSTLTIQRTQQEDSAVYLCASSSRLAVAYEQYFGPGTRLTVT.

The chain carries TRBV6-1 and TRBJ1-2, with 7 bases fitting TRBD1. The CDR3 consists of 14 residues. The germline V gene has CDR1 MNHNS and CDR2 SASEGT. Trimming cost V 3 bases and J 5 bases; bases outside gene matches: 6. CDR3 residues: CASSDEGAGYGYTF. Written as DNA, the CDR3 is TGTGCCAGCAGTGACGAGGGGGCCGGGTATGGCTACACCTTC.

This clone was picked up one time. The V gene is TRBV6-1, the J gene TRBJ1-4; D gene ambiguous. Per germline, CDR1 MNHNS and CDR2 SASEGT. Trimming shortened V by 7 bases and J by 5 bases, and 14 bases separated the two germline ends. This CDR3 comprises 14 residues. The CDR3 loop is CASTLTTGNEKLFF. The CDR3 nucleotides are TGTGCCAGCACCTTAACGACTGGGAATGAAAAACTGTTTTTT.

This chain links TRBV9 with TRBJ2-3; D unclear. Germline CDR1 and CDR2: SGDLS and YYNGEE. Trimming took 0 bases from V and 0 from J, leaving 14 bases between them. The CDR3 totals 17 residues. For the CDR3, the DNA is TGTGCCAGCAGCGTAGGGGTCAGCAGCCTTAGCACAGATACGCAGTATTTT. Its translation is CASSVGVSSLSTDTQYF.

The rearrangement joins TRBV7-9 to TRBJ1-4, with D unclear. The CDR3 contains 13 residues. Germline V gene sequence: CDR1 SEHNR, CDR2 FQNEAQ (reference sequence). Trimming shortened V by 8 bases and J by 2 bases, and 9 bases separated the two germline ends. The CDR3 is CASGPTTNEKLFF. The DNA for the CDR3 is TGTGCCAGCGGACCTACTACTAATGAAAAACTGTTTTTT.

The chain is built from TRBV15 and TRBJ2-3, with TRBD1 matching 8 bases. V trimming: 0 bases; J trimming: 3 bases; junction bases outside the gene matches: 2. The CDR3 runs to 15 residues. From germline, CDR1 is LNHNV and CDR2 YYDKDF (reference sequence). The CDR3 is CATSRETGVTDTQYF. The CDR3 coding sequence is TGTGCCACCAGCAGAGAGACAGGGGTTACAGATACGCAGTATTTT.

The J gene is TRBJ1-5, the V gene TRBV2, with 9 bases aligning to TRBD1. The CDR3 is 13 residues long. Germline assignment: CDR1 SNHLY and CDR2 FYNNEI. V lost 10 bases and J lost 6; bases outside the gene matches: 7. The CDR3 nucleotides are TGTGCCACCGCCGGGACAGGGCCTCAGCCCCAGCATTTT. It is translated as CATAGTGPQPQHF.

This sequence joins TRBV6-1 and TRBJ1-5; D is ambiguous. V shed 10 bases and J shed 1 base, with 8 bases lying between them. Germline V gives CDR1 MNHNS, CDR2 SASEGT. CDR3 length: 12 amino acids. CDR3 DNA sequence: TGTGCCACCACTACGAGCAATCAGCCCCAGCATTTT. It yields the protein CATTTSNQPQHF.